One and the same sample provided the 11 T cell receptor beta chains below, sequenced in a study of blood T cells in healthy people across ages. Primed by a sample-barcoded 5' primer and a J-beta primer mix, a second PCR proceeded for about 7 to 12 cycles. Using its own MiXCR run on the 5' RACE reads, TCRdb lists one record per CDR3 protein. The sample consists of roughly 1.9 million distinct CDR3 sequences, roughly two fifths of them appearing once. The sequenced sample was blood. These receptors all come from a human donor in good health.

V usage is TRBV2 and J usage is TRBJ2-5; tentatively, D is TRBD2 (6 bases). With 6 bases removed from V and 2 bases from J, the gap between germline ends came to 13 bases. Germline CDR1 SNHLY, CDR2 FYNNEI. The CDR3 is 14 amino acids. DNA for the CDR3: TGTGCCAGCAGGGCGGGGCTGTTTCAAGAGACCCAGTACTTC. Protein product: CASRAGLFQETQYF.

This clonotype was seen more than once but under ten times. This chain connects TRBV7-3 to TRBJ1-2; D unresolved. Germline CDR1 is SGHTA and CDR2 is FQGTGA. V was pared by 6 bases and J by 4 bases, with 12 bases between. This CDR3 has 13 residues. CDR3 in DNA: TGTGCCAGCAGTATTGGGGTGGGCTATGGCTACACCTTC. Translated, it gives CASSIGVGYGYTF.

As regards this clonotype: The junction and the germline gene differ at one end; a read error may be behind it. The rearrangement links TRBV12-3 or TRBV12-4 to TRBJ1-2, with a weak D call TRBD1 (6 bases). There are 14 residues in the CDR3. The CDR3 loop is CAGSLAGADYGYTF. For the CDR3, the DNA is TGTGCCGGCAGTTTGGCGGGGGCGGACTATGGCTACACCTTC.

The chain links TRBV9 to TRBJ1-2; TRBD1 agrees at 10 bases. Germline-derived CDR1 and CDR2 are SGDLS and YYNGEE. This CDR3 comprises 14 residues. Trimming cost V 3 bases and J 8 bases; bases outside gene matches: 7. CDR3 coding DNA: TGTGCCAGCAGCGATCGACAGGGGGCAGGGGGCTACACCTTC. Amino acid sequence: CASSDRQGAGGYTF. The entire variable domain, with the rest obtained from reference TRBV9 and TRBJ1-2, is as follows: DSGVTQTPKHLITATGQRVTLRCSPRSGDLSVYWYQQSLDQGLQFLIQYYNGEERAKGNILERFSAQQFPDLHSELNLSSLELGDSALYFCASSDRQGAGGYTFGSGTRLTVV.

The chain uses TRBV20-1 and TRBJ2-7; 11 bases align to TRBD2. CDR3 length equals 14 residues. The V segment lost 3 bases and the J segment 4 bases; nucleotides outside the gene matches: 5. Germline values: CDR1 DFQATT, CDR2 SNEGSKA (reference sequence). CDR3 DNA sequence: TGCAGTGCTAGCGCTAGCGGGGGGAAGTACGAGCAGTACTTC. Its translation is CSASASGGKYEQYF.

This clonotype showed up just a few times. The V call is TRBV2, the J call TRBJ1-2, with no clear D. There are 12 residues in the CDR3. The V and J ends lost 5 bases and 4 bases respectively, with 8 bases between them. Germline assignment: CDR1 SNHLY and CDR2 FYNNEI. The CDR3 here is CASSPAVYGYTF. CDR3 coding DNA: TGTGCCAGCAGTCCAGCGGTCTATGGCTACACCTTC.

In this sample, this clonotype turned up a few times. The V gene is TRBV10-3, the J gene TRBJ2-1; 8 bases line up with TRBD1. Per the germline V gene, CDR1 is ENHRY and CDR2 is SYGVKD. The CDR3 is 16 residues long. Germline trimming cut 0 bases from V and 7 bases from J; bases unmatched to any gene: 8. The CDR3: CAISESRDRGMNEQFF. The CDR3 DNA sequence: TGTGCCATCAGTGAGTCGCGAGACAGGGGTATGAATGAGCAGTTCTTC.

V is TRBV24-1 and J is TRBJ2-3, with D uncertain. V lost 6 bases and J 9 bases, leaving 9 bases between the germline ends. The V gene's germline CDR1 is KGHDR and CDR2 SFDVKD. This CDR3 contains 11 residues. CDR3 coding DNA: TGTGCCACCAGTCCGAGTGGCACGCAGTATTTT. This encodes CATSPSGTQYF.

V and J are TRBV5-1 and TRBJ2-1; 10 bases map to TRBD2. The ends lost 4 bases at V and 8 bases at J; junction bases unmatched: 6. Germline lookup yields CDR1 SGHRS and CDR2 YFSETQ. The CDR3 is made up of 14 amino acids. The CDR3 nucleotides are TGCGCCAGCAGCGGGGGACTAGCGAGTTATGAGCAGTTCTTC. Translating it yields CASSGGLASYEQFF.

Comments on this clonotype: A junction boundary mismatches the germline segment, possibly from a read error. This rearrangement joins TRBV12-3 or TRBV12-4 to TRBJ2-6; 9 bases line up with TRBD1. The CDR3 loop spans 18 amino acids. CDR3 protein: CASSYRDRVLSGVNVLTF. In DNA form, the CDR3 reads TGTGCCAGCAGTTACAGGGACAGGGTCCTCTCTGGGGTCAACGTCCTGACTTTC.

This chain links TRBV4-3 with TRBJ2-1, with D perhaps given as TRBD1 or TRBD2 (5 bases each). The germline CDR1 and CDR2 sequences are LGHNA and YSLEER. Trimming stripped 0 bases from V and 0 bases from J, with 12 bases between. The CDR3 runs to 17 residues. CDR3 sequence (DNA): TGCGCCAGCAGCCAAGATAGTGAGGGGAGCTCCTACAATGAGCAGTTCTTC. Its translation: CASSQDSEGSSYNEQFF.